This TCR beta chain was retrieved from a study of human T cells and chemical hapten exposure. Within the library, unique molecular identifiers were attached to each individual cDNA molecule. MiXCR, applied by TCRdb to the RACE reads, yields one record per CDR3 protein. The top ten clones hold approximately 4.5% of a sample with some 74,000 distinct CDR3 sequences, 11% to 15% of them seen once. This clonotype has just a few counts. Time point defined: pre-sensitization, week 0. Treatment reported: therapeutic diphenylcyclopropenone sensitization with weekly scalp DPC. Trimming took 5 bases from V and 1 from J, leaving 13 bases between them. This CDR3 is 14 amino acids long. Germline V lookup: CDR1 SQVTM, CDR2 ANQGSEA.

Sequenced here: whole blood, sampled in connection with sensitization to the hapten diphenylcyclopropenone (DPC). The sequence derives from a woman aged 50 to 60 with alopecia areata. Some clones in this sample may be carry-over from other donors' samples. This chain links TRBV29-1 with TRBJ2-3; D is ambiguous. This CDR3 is CSVLTPLGTDTQYF. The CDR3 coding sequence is TGCAGCGTTCTTACACCCTTGGGCACAGATACGCAGTATTTT.